The 5 T cell receptor beta chains below all came from one sample that was sequenced in a study of cytomegalovirus exposure and HLA in healthy donors. Profiling relied on immunoSEQ multiplex PCR, and the TCRdb table lists in-frame clones only, not all of them. The data show approximately 60,000 clones, around 90% seen once. Sequenced sample: PBMCs. The receptors were sampled from a man aged 18 to 30 in good health and CMV-seronegative.

The chain has TRBV27 and TRBJ2-1; 8 nucleotides align to TRBD2. Per germline, CDR1 MNHEY and CDR2 SMNVEV (reference sequence). The CDR3 is 17 residues long. V was pared by 3 bases and J by 5 bases, with 12 bases of the junction left unmatched. The CDR3 DNA is TGTGCCAGCAGTTTCCTATCGGGAGCGGGAGCTCACAATGAGCAGTTCTTC. Protein sequence: CASSFLSGAGAHNEQFF.

In this sample, this clone turned up a few times. Here the CDR3 DNA reads TGCAGCGTTGAAGCTGTTGGGGCACAAGCTTTCTTT. Encoded protein: CSVEAVGAQAFF. This sequence joins TRBV29-1 and TRBJ1-1; TRBD1 is a possible D gene (5 bases). The CDR3 spans 12 residues. V was cut by 1 base and J by 9 bases, with 12 bases left in between. The V gene's germline CDR1 is SQVTM and CDR2 ANQGSEA.

The V and J genes are TRBV28 and TRBJ2-7; tentatively, D is TRBD2 (7 bases). Germline values: CDR1 MDHEN, CDR2 SYDVKM. CDR3 length equals 15 residues. Trimming removed 2 bases at V and 3 bases at J, with 14 bases between. CDR3 in amino acids: CASSLTGGHGYEQYF. The CDR3 DNA reads as TGTGCCAGCAGTTTAACGGGGGGCCACGGCTACGAGCAGTACTTC.

This clone was seen just once. This chain links TRBV2 with TRBJ1-5, with 7 bases aligning to TRBD1. The CDR3 totals 19 residues. CDR1 is SNHLY, CDR2 FYNNEI, per germline. V gave up 3 bases and J gave up 0 bases; unmatched junction bases: 14. The CDR3 reads CASSDRQGVGYNSNQPQHF. The CDR3 DNA reads as TGTGCCAGCAGTGACAGGCAGGGGGTCGGGTATAATAGCAATCAGCCCCAGCATTTT.

This rearrangement joins TRBV7-9 to TRBJ1-5; unclear D gene. CDR1 SEHNR and CDR2 FQNEAQ come from the germline V gene (reference sequence). This CDR3 has 12 amino acids. Deletions cut 4 bases from V and 5 bases from J, with 6 bases between. The CDR3 sequence: CASSSLDQPQHF. In nucleotides, the CDR3 is TGTGCCAGCAGCTCCCTAGATCAGCCCCAGCATTTT. The variable domain in full, with the rest retrieved from reference TRBV7-9 and TRBJ1-5, is DTGVSQNPRHKITKRGQNVTFRCDPISEHNRLYWYRQTLGQGPEFLTYFQNEAQLEKSRLLSDRFSAERPKGSFSTLEIQRTEQGDSAMYLCASSSLDQPQHFGDGTRLSIL.